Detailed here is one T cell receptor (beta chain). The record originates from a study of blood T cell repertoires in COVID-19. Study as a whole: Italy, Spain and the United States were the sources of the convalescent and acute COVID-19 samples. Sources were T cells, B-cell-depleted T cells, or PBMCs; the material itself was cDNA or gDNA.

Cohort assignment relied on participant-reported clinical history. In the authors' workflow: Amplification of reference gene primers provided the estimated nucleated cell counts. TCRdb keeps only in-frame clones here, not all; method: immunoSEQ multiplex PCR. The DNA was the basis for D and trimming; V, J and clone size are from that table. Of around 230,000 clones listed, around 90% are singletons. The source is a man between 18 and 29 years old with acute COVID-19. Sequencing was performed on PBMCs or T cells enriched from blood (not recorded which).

The DNA for the CDR3 is TGCGCCAGCAGCCAAGGGCGGGACGGGGAGGACACTGAAGCTTTCTTT. Translating gives CASSQGRDGEDTEAFF. The gene calls are TRBV4-3 and TRBJ1-1; weak D call: TRBD1 (5 bases). This CDR3 has 16 amino acids. The germline V gene encodes CDR1 LGHNA and CDR2 YSLEER. V dropped 1 base and J dropped 3 bases, with 15 bases sitting between them.